This T cell receptor (beta chain) comes out of a study of blood T cell repertoires in COVID-19. Overall study: The United States, Italy and Spain supplied acute and convalescent COVID-19 samples. In each case, the material was cDNA or gDNA derived from T cells, B-cell-depleted T cells, or PBMCs.

Libraries were prepared by immunoSEQ multiplex PCR; TCRdb keeps only in-frame clonotypes and omits some of them. Altogether about 45,000 clones are present, 70% to 90% being singletons, with the ten largest covering 9.2%. The CDR3 totals 13 residues. Germline V gives CDR1 SGDLS, CDR2 YYNGEE. Trimming took 7 bases from V and 6 from J; bases not matched to a gene: 8. The rearrangement links TRBV9 to TRBJ2-7; TRBD1 matches at 9 bases. Sequenced material: peripheral blood. The clonotype comes from a human donor in a cohort sampled during active COVID-19. The CDR3 protein is CASEAGTGSEQYF. CDR3 sequence (DNA): TGTGCCAGCGAGGCCGGGACAGGGAGCGAGCAGTACTTC.